This T cell receptor beta chain was sequenced in a study of naive and memory T cell subsets. Four PCR rounds used nested alpha and beta constant region primers plus the SP2 primer. For blood and skin samples, reverse transcription used TCR alpha and beta constant primers. TCRdb re-called the 5' RACE reads through MiXCR, storing one row per CDR3 protein. Among roughly 60,000 distinct CDR3 sequences listed, about 7% were seen once. Trimming stripped 0 bases from V and 1 base from J, with 10 bases between. The CDR3 is made up of 16 amino acids. Germline V gene sequence: CDR1 MNHEY, CDR2 SVGEGT. TCR cDNA received a 3' ligated oligonucleotide that carried a UMI.

This chain connects TRBV6-2 or TRBV6-3 to TRBJ2-1; D is unclear. The TCR comes from a male donor in good health. The CDR3 DNA follows: TGTGCCAGCAGTTACTCGAGGATTCTTTCCTACAATGAGCAGTTCTTC. It codes for CASSYSRILSYNEQFF.